This T cell receptor beta chain was identified during a study of molecular identifiers for immune sequencing clone quantification (dated by TCRdb to 2016 to 2018). Background for the entire study: For a replicate experiment, the RNA from either approximately 20,000 or 100,000 naive CD8 T cells was divided into five aliquots, and four of those aliquots went on to sequencing. This methods study used CD8 T cells to benchmark TCR RNA copy counting and molecular-identifier clustering-based TCR repertoire sequencing (MIDCIRS).

The library was generated by PCR. Sequenced on a NextSeq 500. Bulk TCR libraries were generated as previously described, with the TCR primers listed in Table S5 used. Total RNA was purified with the Qiagen AllPrep DNA/RNA kit. Before analysis, reads from multiple sequencing runs of one library were combined. The source study handled its data this way. Reads were retained only if an exact TCR constant sequence was present, and the retained reads were trimmed to 150 nt and grouped according to their 12-nt molecular barcodes. Reads in each barcode group were sub-clustered using a 15% Levenshtein threshold, and a quality-weighted consensus sequence was built for each RNA molecule. Non-functional sequences were filtered out, along with any lower-count sequence sitting one edit away from another sequence. Based on a fit of two negative binomial distributions, barcode sub-clusters having less than 20% of the maximum read count were discarded. The public reads were quality trimmed at Q25 with fastp and then assembled into clones with MiXCR by TCRdb, keeping productive beta chains. Rows with one shared CDR3 protein collapse into an entry with the most common genes and DNA. For this entry, the V and J calls and clone size follow TCRdb and not the study's own pipeline. The sample has more than 550,000 distinct CDR3 sequences on record, roughly 25% of them singletons. The ten most abundant clones make up 0.78% of the sample.

Counted from cysteine to phenylalanine, this CDR3 has 14 amino acids. Only the CDR3 part of the read is kept: 42 bases, read in frame from the first base. V loses 5 bases, J loses 5 bases, and the germline ends lie 18 bases apart. CDR1 and CDR2, looked up from the germline V gene, are SQVTM and ANQGSEA. Overall results and qualifications from the work: When barcode sub-clustering was not used, chimeric consensus sequences inflated TCR diversity, with chimeras reaching as high as 47%. The sizes of highly expanded clones could end up underestimated when identical TCR molecules share a barcode. Around 2.8 recovered TCR RNA copies per cell were obtained by modeling, versus roughly 10 by digital PCR, implying a capture efficiency of 25% to 30%. The naive libraries included spiked-in Jurkat TCR RNA (about 9 copies' worth), and this Jurkat TCR RNA is not part of the donor repertoire. In CMV-specific effector cells, clones with more than 20 RNA copies contained over 99% of molecules, whereas in naive cells such clones contained under 1% of molecules. A single cell's worth of spiked-in Jurkat TCR RNA was reported detectable even among one million naive CD8 T cells.

Libraries of naive CD8 T cells were built from anywhere between about 17,000 and 1,000,000 sorted cells, with 10%, 30% or 50% of the purified RNA used. Naive CD8 T cells, defined as CD8+CD4-CCR7+CD45RA+, were FACS-sorted into RLT Plus buffer on a BD FACSAria II. To test detection sensitivity, Jurkat RNA equivalent to roughly eleven TCR copies was spiked into samples of roughly 20,000-1,000,000 naive CD8 T cells. CD8 T cells were enriched using RosetteSep CD8+ T Cell Enrichment Cocktail and Ficoll-Paque, and the enriched cells then underwent ACK red cell lysis. This clonotype was counted ten times or more. The antigen it recognizes is unknown. Base quality data are lacking; no much larger clone is found one base away.

Material: naive CD8+ T cells from blood, with Jurkat cell RNA spiked in. The cell subset or site label here, explained by the study, means: FACS-sorted CD8+CD4-CCR7+CD45RA+ naive T cells. In this chain, TRBV29-1 is recombined with TRBJ1-1; the D gene lacks a confident call. This sequence originates from a human donor in good health. Some libraries in this study had Jurkat cell RNA spiked in. The sequenced DNA is TGCAGCGTTTATCAAGGGTTAGTTTATACTGAAGCTTTCTTT. It translates as CSVYQGLVYTEAFF.